The sequence of this T cell receptor (beta chain) was determined in a study of OX40 agonist ivuxolimab in advanced cancers. Libraries were prepared by immunoSEQ multiplex PCR; TCRdb keeps only in-frame clonotypes and omits some of them. The table has about 120,000 clones, roughly nine tenths seen once. This clonotype was sampled from an adult with an advanced solid tumor such as melanoma, head and neck, liver or kidney cancer. This specimen consisted of CD4+ or CD8+ T cells sorted from blood, obtained in a trial of the OX40 agonist ivuxolimab.

For the CDR3, the DNA is TGTGCCAGCAGCCGGGACAGGGGGCAGGGCGAGCAGTACTTC. Its translation: CASSRDRGQGEQYF. The rearrangement joins TRBV7-3 to TRBJ2-7; 12 nucleotides agree with TRBD1. This CDR3 comprises 14 residues. From germline, CDR1 is SGHTA and CDR2 FQGTGA. J gave up 6 bases and V 5 bases, and 5 bases lay outside the gene matches. Combining the CDR3 with reference TRBV7-3 and TRBJ2-7 gives the whole variable domain GAGVSQTPSNKVTEKGKYVELRCDPISGHTALYWYRQSLGQGPEFLIYFQGTGAADDSGLPNDRFFAVRPEGSVSTLKIQRTERGDSAVYLCASSRDRGQGEQYFGPGTRLTVT.